This TCR beta chain originates from a study of T cell changes during pregnancy in multiple sclerosis. V gave up 4 bases and J gave up 1 base, with 8 bases separating them. Germline CDR1 and CDR2: MRHNA and SNTAGT. This CDR3 has 15 residues. The data were produced by immunoSEQ multiplex PCR, yet TCRdb's version contains in-frame clones alone and is incomplete. The sample contains under 95,000 clones, around 94% of which appear only once. The table lists this clone with a count of one. The chain carries TRBV6-4 and TRBJ2-6; unclear D gene. The TCR sequence derives from a female donor with multiple sclerosis, enrolled in a pregnancy study. The sequencing used peripheral blood, collected after pregnancy. CDR3 sequence reads: CASSGASSGANVLTF. In DNA form, the CDR3 reads TGTGCCAGCAGTGGGGCCTCTTCTGGGGCCAACGTCCTGACTTTC.